Presented here are 29 T cell receptor beta chains from one specimen sequenced in a study of CD8+ T cells in alopecia areata. After isolation, RNA underwent reverse transcription to generate cDNA as the sequencing template. Only in-frame clones appear in the TCRdb table, and some are missing; sequencing was by immunoSEQ multiplex PCR. The data contain over 120,000 clones, about 47% of them singletons. This specimen was CD4+ T cells sorted from blood, taken at week 0. The receptors come from a human donor with alopecia areata.

The V gene is TRBV7-9, the J gene TRBJ1-5; D gene uncertain. Germline V gene lookup returns CDR1 SEHNR and CDR2 FQNEAQ (reference sequence). V was clipped by 5 bases and J by 4 bases, with 9 bases between them. The CDR3 contains 13 residues. The CDR3 DNA sequence: TGTGCCAGCAGCCCCTCGGGGAATCAGCCCCAGCATTTT. Amino acids: CASSPSGNQPQHF.

This clone was observed a handful of times. The V gene is TRBV5-4, the J gene TRBJ2-1; possibly TRBD1 for D (6 bases). This CDR3 is built from 13 residues. The V end was cut by 10 bases, the J end by 5 bases, with 16 bases between. Germline V gene data show CDR1 as SGHNT and CDR2 as YYREEE (reference sequence). The CDR3 coding sequence is TGTGCCGGCACGATAACAGGGAACAATGAGCAGTTCTTC. This translates into CAGTITGNNEQFF.

The gene calls are TRBV2 and TRBJ1-4, with 9 bases lining up with TRBD1. Trimming took 3 bases from V and 8 from J; bases not matched to a gene: 10. The CDR3 covers 16 residues. The germline gives CDR1 SNHLY, CDR2 FYNNEI. The CDR3 DNA reads TGTGCCAGCAGTGAGGGGGACAGGGCCCGCGGGGAAAAACTGTTTTTT. Its protein is CASSEGDRARGEKLFF. The complete variable domain, with remaining parts taken from reference TRBV2 and TRBJ1-4, reads EPEVTQTPSHQVTQMGQEVILRCVPISNHLYFYWYRQILGQKVEFLVSFYNNEISEKSEIFDDQFSVERPDGSNFTLKIRSTKLEDSAMYFCASSEGDRARGEKLFFGSGTQLSVL.

CDR3 loop: CAWSGWTVLRSYGYTF. The CDR3 coding sequence is TGTGCCTGGAGTGGATGGACAGTACTTAGAAGCTATGGCTACACCTTC. This chain links TRBV30 with TRBJ1-2, with a possible D match to TRBD1 (6 bases). From germline, CDR1 is GTSNPN and CDR2 SVGIG (reference sequence). The V end was cut by 1 base, the J end by 4 bases, with 19 bases between. The CDR3 loop spans 16 amino acids.

The V and J genes are TRBV6-5 and TRBJ2-7; D is perhaps TRBD1 or TRBD2 (5 bases each). V was shortened by 6 bases and J by 2 bases, with 14 bases between the two germline ends. Germline CDR1 and CDR2: MNHEY and SVGAGI. This CDR3 spans 14 amino acids. The CDR3 DNA follows: TGTGCCAGCAGAATACCTGGGACGGCCTACGAGCAGTACTTC. Translated: CASRIPGTAYEQYF.

The chain joins TRBV5-6 to TRBJ1-1, with a possible D match to TRBD1 (6 bases). This CDR3 has 15 amino acids. Germline V gene sequence: CDR1 SGHDT, CDR2 YYEEEE. With 4 bases removed from V and 0 bases from J, the gap between germline ends came to 13 bases. Here the CDR3 reads CASSLRQVLNTEAFF. The DNA of the CDR3 is TGTGCCAGCAGCCTACGACAGGTCCTGAACACTGAAGCTTTCTTT. The variable domain in full, completed from reference TRBV5-6 and TRBJ1-1, reads DAGVTQSPTHLIKTRGQQVTLRCSPKSGHDTVSWYQQALGQGPQFIFQYYEEEERQRGNFPDRFSGHQFPNYSSELNVNALLLGDSALYLCASSLRQVLNTEAFFGQGTRLTVV.

In the case of this clone: Other nucleotide sequences from this sample produce the same CDR3. The chain joins TRBV2 to TRBJ2-7; the D is unclear. The CDR3 has 11 amino acids. CDR1 is SNHLY and CDR2 is FYNNEI in the germline V gene. With 0 bases removed from V and 3 bases from J, the gap between germline ends came to 0 bases. CDR3 region: CASSEAYEQYF. The CDR3 DNA reads as TGTGCCAGCAGTGAAGCCTACGAGCAGTACTTC.

This clone was counted a few times. This chain joins TRBV11-2 and TRBJ2-5; D gene unclear. Germline assignment: CDR1 SGHAT and CDR2 FQNNGV. There are 12 residues in the CDR3. V lost 2 bases, J lost 9 bases, and 10 bases lay in between. CDR3 in amino acids: CASSLSGAAQYF. The CDR3 region has the DNA TGTGCCAGCAGCTTAAGTGGTGCGGCCCAGTACTTC.

The gene calls are TRBV6-5 and TRBJ2-5, with 8 positions matching TRBD2. The CDR3 has 13 amino acids. Trimming cost V 6 bases and J 6 bases; bases outside gene matches: 6. Germline values: CDR1 MNHEY, CDR2 SVGAGI. The CDR3 bases are TGTGCCAGCAGCGGGAGGGCGGTAAAGACCCAGTACTTC. Translation gives CASSGRAVKTQYF.

The table lists this clone with a few counts. Other DNA sequences in this specimen translate into the identical CDR3. V and J are TRBV9 and TRBJ2-7; no reliable D call. Looked up from germline, CDR1 is SGDLS and CDR2 is YYNGEE. Deletions cut 0 bases from V and 5 bases from J, with 9 bases between. The CDR3 covers 13 residues. The CDR3 DNA reads TGTGCCAGCAGCGTAGATGGTATCCACGAGCAGTACTTC. Amino acid sequence: CASSVDGIHEQYF. Full variable domain (missing parts from reference TRBV9 and TRBJ2-7): DSGVTQTPKHLITATGQRVTLRCSPRSGDLSVYWYQQSLDQGLQFLIQYYNGEERAKGNILERFSAQQFPDLHSELNLSSLELGDSALYFCASSVDGIHEQYFGPGTRLTVT.

There are a few counts of this clone. The V gene is TRBV30, the J gene TRBJ1-2, with TRBD1 matching 9 bases. CDR3 length equals 14 residues. The ends lost 4 bases at V and 2 bases at J; junction bases unmatched: 5. Germline CDR1 reads GTSNPN; CDR2 reads SVGIG (reference sequence). The CDR3 protein is CAWIPGQGNYGYTF. CDR3 nucleotides: TGTGCCTGGATTCCGGGACAGGGCAACTATGGCTACACCTTC.

The DNA of the CDR3 is TGCGCCAGCAGCTTGGACGGGCTGGGGGGACGGCCTCTATACACTGAAGCTTTCTTT. Protein sequence: CASSLDGLGGRPLYTEAFF. This rearrangement joins TRBV5-1 to TRBJ1-1; TRBD1 is a possible D gene (5 bases). V lost 0 bases, J lost 3 bases, and 24 bases lay in between. The CDR3 is 19 amino acids. The germline gives CDR1 SGHRS, CDR2 YFSETQ.

The genes are TRBV29-1 and TRBJ1-2; possibly TRBD1 for D (6 bases). The CDR3 is 13 residues long. With 0 bases removed from V and 4 bases from J, the gap between germline ends came to 9 bases. Germline V gene data show CDR1 as SQVTM and CDR2 as ANQGSEA. The CDR3 protein is CSVEERGGYGYTF. The CDR3 coding sequence is TGCAGCGTTGAAGAAAGGGGGGGCTATGGCTACACCTTC. The full variable domain, rest sourced from reference TRBV29-1 and TRBJ1-2, is SAVISQKPSRDICQRGTSLTIQCQVDSQVTMMFWYRQQPGQSLTLIATANQGSEATYESGFVIDKFPISRPNLTFSTLTVSNMSPEDSSIYLCSVEERGGYGYTFGSGTRLTVV.

V usage is TRBV2 and J usage is TRBJ1-5; D unresolved. This CDR3 has 14 amino acids. Per germline, CDR1 SNHLY and CDR2 FYNNEI. Trimming left V 5 bases short and J 7 bases short, with 15 bases between. DNA of the CDR3: TGTGCCAGCAGTCTAGACCCCCGGGGACAGCCCCAGCATTTT. Protein product: CASSLDPRGQPQHF.

This rearrangement joins TRBV30 to TRBJ2-2, with 7 bases matching TRBD1. The J segment lost 6 bases and the V segment lost 3 bases, leaving 4 bases of the junction unmatched. Looked up from germline, CDR1 is GTSNPN and CDR2 is SVGIG (reference sequence). The CDR3 runs to 13 residues. Written as DNA, the CDR3 is TGTGCCTGGAGCAGACAGGGTCCCGGGGAGCTGTTTTTT. Protein product: CAWSRQGPGELFF. Full variable domain (missing parts from reference TRBV30 and TRBJ2-2): SQTIHQWPATLVQPVGSPLSLECTVEGTSNPNLYWYRQAAGRGLQLLFYSVGIGQISSEVPQNLSASRPQDRQFILSSKKLLLSDSGFYLCAWSRQGPGELFFGEGSRLTVL.

The J gene is TRBJ1-3, the V gene TRBV7-2; D uncertain. The CDR3 covers 16 residues. V was shortened by 2 bases and J by 0 bases, with 11 bases between the two germline ends. Looked up from germline, CDR1 is SGHTA and CDR2 is FQGNSA. The DNA for the CDR3 is TGTGCCAGCAGCTTAAAGCCGGGGAGCTCTGGAAACACCATATATTTT. Its translation: CASSLKPGSSGNTIYF. The full variable domain, its missing parts supplied by reference TRBV7-2 and TRBJ1-3, is GAGVSQSPSNKVTEKGKDVELRCDPISGHTALYWYRQSLGQGLEFLIYFQGNSAPDKSGLPSDRFSAERTGGSVSTLTIQRTQQEDSAVYLCASSLKPGSSGNTIYFGEGSWLTVV.

This clone was seen only once. V is TRBV5-1 and J is TRBJ2-5; 8 positions agree with TRBD2. V lost 0 bases to trimming and J lost 0 bases; unmatched junction nucleotides: 16. Germline-derived CDR1 and CDR2 are SGHRS and YFSETQ. The length of the CDR3 is 20 residues. The CDR3 sequence is CASSLASPIAGLGDQETQYF. The CDR3 DNA follows: TGCGCCAGCAGCTTGGCCTCTCCAATAGCGGGATTGGGAGACCAAGAGACCCAGTACTTC.

The rearrangement links TRBV9 to TRBJ1-3; possibly TRBD1 for D (6 bases). The CDR3 totals 13 residues. V lost 3 bases and J lost 7, with 11 bases in between. Germline V gene sequence: CDR1 SGDLS, CDR2 YYNGEE. The CDR3 DNA sequence: TGTGCCAGCAGCGCCAGGGGTTCCAACACCATATATTTT. Translated, it gives CASSARGSNTIYF.

This clone showed up just a few times. The chain has TRBV6-6 and TRBJ2-3, with D hard to call. The germline V gene has CDR1 MNHNY and CDR2 SVGAGI (reference sequence). CDR3 length: 11 residues. V lost 5 bases, J lost 5 bases, and 5 bases lay in between. The CDR3 is CASSLVDTQYF. CDR3 DNA: TGTGCCAGCAGTCTAGTAGATACGCAGTATTTT.

The CDR3 sequence is CASSRDMNYGYTF. The CDR3 DNA follows: TGTGCCAGCAGTCGGGACATGAACTATGGCTACACCTTC. This chain uses TRBV6-5 with TRBJ1-2; a possible D gene is TRBD1 (6 bases). Germline lookup yields CDR1 MNHEY and CDR2 SVGAGI. This CDR3 has 13 amino acids. Trimming took 5 bases from V and 2 from J, leaving 9 bases between them.

This clone was found a few times. V usage is TRBV30 and J usage is TRBJ1-2; weak D call: TRBD1 (6 bases). CDR1 is GTSNPN, CDR2 SVGIG, per germline (reference sequence). Trimming removed 3 bases at V and 0 bases at J, with 8 bases between. This CDR3 contains 13 residues. The CDR3 sequence is CAWRAGANYGYTF. The CDR3 DNA reads as TGTGCCTGGAGAGCAGGGGCTAACTATGGCTACACCTTC. Looking up the rest from reference TRBV30 and TRBJ1-2 gives the full variable domain: SQTIHQWPATLVQPVGSPLSLECTVEGTSNPNLYWYRQAAGRGLQLLFYSVGIGQISSEVPQNLSASRPQDRQFILSSKKLLLSDSGFYLCAWRAGANYGYTFGSGTRLTVV.

The chain has TRBV5-1 and TRBJ2-5; a weak D match, TRBD1 (6 bases). The germline V gene encodes CDR1 SGHRS and CDR2 YFSETQ. V was pared by 2 bases and J by 2 bases, with 19 bases between. CDR3 length equals 17 residues. CDR3 nucleotides: TGCGCCAGCAGCTTTGCCATGGACAGTTTGAATCAAGAGACCCAGTACTTC. This encodes CASSFAMDSLNQETQYF.

The rearrangement uses TRBV29-1 and TRBJ2-2; 10 positions match TRBD1. The V segment lost 6 bases and the J segment 5 bases; nucleotides outside the gene matches: 6. The CDR3 has 14 residues. CDR1 SQVTM and CDR2 ANQGSEA come from the germline V gene. CDR3 sequence: CSVRQGARTGELFF. CDR3 coding DNA: TGCAGCGTCAGACAGGGGGCGCGGACCGGGGAGCTGTTTTTT.

The chain joins TRBV6-1 to TRBJ1-2; TRBD1 matches at 7 bases. This CDR3 has 15 amino acids. Trimming removed 0 bases from V and 8 bases from J; junction bases left unmatched: 9. The germline V gene encodes CDR1 MNHNS and CDR2 SASEGT. In DNA, the CDR3 is TGTGCCAGCAGTGAAGCCTTCGACAGGGTTCGCGGCTACACCTTC. Protein: CASSEAFDRVRGYTF.

As for this clone: This specimen includes other DNA sequences encoding the same CDR3. The genes are TRBV4-2 and TRBJ2-7; D not certain. Per the germline V gene, CDR1 is LGHNA and CDR2 is YNFKEQ. This CDR3 is built from 12 residues. The germline V and J ends were trimmed by 0 bases and 3 bases, with 3 bases remaining between them. DNA for the CDR3: TGTGCCAGCAGCCAAGACCTCTACGAGCAGTACTTC. Translated: CASSQDLYEQYF.

The chain carries TRBV15 and TRBJ2-7; D remains unclear. From germline, CDR1 is LNHNV and CDR2 YYDKDF (reference sequence). Trimming cost V 3 bases and J 6 bases, with 9 bases left between them. The CDR3 is 12 amino acids. Here the CDR3 reads CATSRDGFEQYF. The DNA for the CDR3 is TGTGCCACCAGCAGGGATGGGTTCGAGCAGTACTTC.

The V gene is TRBV29-1, the J gene TRBJ1-3; D is unclear. Trimming left V 0 bases short and J 4 bases short, with 7 bases between. The germline gives CDR1 SQVTM, CDR2 ANQGSEA. The CDR3 spans 13 residues. CDR3 sequence reads: CSVEDPGGNTIYF. Written as DNA, the CDR3 is TGCAGCGTTGAAGATCCTGGGGGAAACACCATATATTTT.

V is TRBV30 and J is TRBJ2-1; D possibly corresponds to TRBD2 (5 bases). Per the germline V gene, CDR1 is GTSNPN and CDR2 is SVGIG (reference sequence). The ends were cut back, 1 base at V and 7 bases at J, with 8 bases in the middle. The CDR3 spans 12 residues. CDR3: CAWSGSGNEQFF. CDR3 nucleotides: TGTGCCTGGAGTGGGTCGGGAAATGAGCAGTTCTTC.

This clone was observed a handful of times. The V call is TRBV29-1, the J call TRBJ2-3; D is tentatively TRBD1 or TRBD2 (6 bases each). Trimming stripped 6 bases from V and 6 bases from J, with 16 bases between. From germline, CDR1 is SQVTM and CDR2 ANQGSEA. This CDR3 has 13 amino acids. The CDR3 nucleotides are TGCAGCGTCCGGACGGGGGCCCCGGATACGCAGTATTTT. This codes for CSVRTGAPDTQYF.